The 22 T cell receptor beta chains in this list originate from one sample, sequenced in a study of T cell responses to AZD1222 COVID-19 vaccine. Libraries were prepared by immunoSEQ multiplex PCR; TCRdb keeps only in-frame clonotypes and omits some of them. The sample gives roughly 180,000 clones, roughly 93% of which show up once; roughly 1% is in the top ten. The sequencing used peripheral blood, collected 28 days after the second dose of the MenACWY control vaccine. These receptor sequences come from an adult who received the MenACWY meningococcal vaccine as a control.

The V and J genes are TRBV7-9 and TRBJ2-1, with 14 bases fitting TRBD2. Germline V CDR1 and CDR2: SEHNR, FQNEAQ (reference sequence). The CDR3 is made up of 16 amino acids. V was clipped by 5 bases and J by 8 bases; unmatched bases: 8. This CDR3 is CASSPATSGGAHEQFF. The CDR3 coding sequence is TGTGCCAGCAGCCCTGCGACTAGCGGGGGGGCCCATGAGCAGTTCTTC.

The chain recombines TRBV5-6 with TRBJ2-3, with a tentative D call TRBD2 (7 bases). The CDR3 loop spans 16 amino acids. Trimming shortened V by 3 bases and J by 4 bases, and 18 bases separated the two germline ends. Germline CDR1 is SGHDT and CDR2 is YYEEEE. CDR3 protein: CASSYPAGGGADTQYF. The CDR3 DNA sequence: TGTGCCAGCAGCTATCCTGCTGGGGGGGGCGCAGATACGCAGTATTTT. Drawing the rest from reference TRBV5-6 and TRBJ2-3, the complete variable domain is DAGVTQSPTHLIKTRGQQVTLRCSPKSGHDTVSWYQQALGQGPQFIFQYYEEEERQRGNFPDRFSGHQFPNYSSELNVNALLLGDSALYLCASSYPAGGGADTQYFGPGTRLTVL.

This clone was recorded a few times. V and J are TRBV6-5 and TRBJ1-3; D not resolved. From germline, CDR1 is MNHEY and CDR2 SVGAGI. The length of the CDR3 is 14 residues. V lost 7 bases, J lost 2 bases, and 12 bases lay in between. The CDR3 sequence is CASTSAWPGNTIYF. Here the CDR3 DNA reads TGTGCCAGCACCTCAGCCTGGCCTGGAAACACCATATATTTT.

V usage is TRBV7-2 and J usage is TRBJ2-5; TRBD2 aligns across 13 bases. This CDR3 has 17 residues. CDR1 is SGHTA and CDR2 is FQGNSA in the germline V gene. The V segment lost 1 base and the J segment 4 bases; nucleotides outside the gene matches: 6. CDR3 sequence reads: CASSLGTSGGRRETQYF. The CDR3 DNA follows: TGTGCCAGCAGCTTAGGGACTAGCGGGGGCCGCCGAGAGACCCAGTACTTC.

V and J are TRBV27 and TRBJ1-1; D might be TRBD1 (6 bases). Germline CDR1 is MNHEY and CDR2 is SMNVEV (reference sequence). Trimming removed 5 bases from V and 8 bases from J, with 15 bases in between. The CDR3 spans 13 residues. The CDR3 nucleotides read TGTGCCAGCAGTGTTACAGGGAAGACAGAAGCTTTCTTT. Its protein product is CASSVTGKTEAFF.

The table lists this clone with a count of one. The CDR3 coding sequence is TGTGCCTGGAGTGCGGACAGGTTGACTGAAGCTTTCTTT. This codes for CAWSADRLTEAFF. The J gene is TRBJ1-1, the V gene TRBV30; TRBD1 agrees at 7 bases. The V gene's germline CDR1 is GTSNPN and CDR2 SVGIG (reference sequence). With V trimmed by 1 base and J by 5 bases, 4 bases remained unmatched. This CDR3 is built from 13 residues.

This chain uses TRBV7-2 with TRBJ1-1; 7 bases match TRBD1. V dropped 3 bases and J dropped 1; count of bases not matched to a gene: 5. In germline, CDR1 is SGHTA, CDR2 FQGNSA. This CDR3 contains 15 residues. CDR3 sequence: CASSFLTGTNTEAFF. CDR3 coding DNA: TGTGCCAGCAGCTTCTTGACAGGGACGAACACTGAAGCTTTCTTT.

The chain carries TRBV5-1 and TRBJ1-1; weak D call: TRBD1 (6 bases). V gave up 5 bases and J gave up 2 bases, with 10 bases separating them. Germline CDR1 SGHRS, CDR2 YFSETQ. The CDR3 has 13 amino acids. CDR3 DNA sequence: TGCGCCAGCAGGAACAGGGACAACACTGAAGCTTTCTTT. Its protein is CASRNRDNTEAFF.

This chain uses TRBV10-1 with TRBJ1-5, with TRBD1 matching 10 bases. V lost 8 bases, J lost 0 bases, and 13 bases stayed unmatched. Germline assignment: CDR1 WNHNN and CDR2 SYGVQD (reference sequence). The CDR3 has 18 amino acids. CDR3 in amino acids: CASGLSGTGERSNQPQHF. In DNA, the CDR3 is TGCGCCAGCGGGCTCTCCGGGACAGGGGAACGTAGCAATCAGCCCCAGCATTTT.

The chain combines TRBV10-1 with TRBJ1-1; D perhaps matches TRBD1 (5 bases). There are 12 residues in the CDR3. With 7 bases removed from V and 2 bases from J, the gap between germline ends came to 8 bases. Germline V lookup: CDR1 WNHNN, CDR2 SYGVQD (reference sequence). CDR3 residues: CASTDRNTEAFF. The CDR3 DNA reads TGCGCCAGCACAGACAGAAACACTGAAGCTTTCTTT.

This clone was counted a single time. The V and J genes are TRBV11-2 and TRBJ2-5; D may be TRBD1 (6 bases). This CDR3 is built from 16 residues. Germline V gene sequence: CDR1 SGHAT, CDR2 FQNNGV. V was cut by 5 bases and J by 1 base, with 17 bases left in between. CDR3 sequence reads: CASSPRGYVVQETQYF. Written as DNA, the CDR3 is TGTGCCAGCAGCCCTAGGGGGTATGTGGTCCAAGAGACCCAGTACTTC.

This clone has a handful of counts. This chain connects TRBV6-6 to TRBJ1-2, with D uncertain. V was pared by 5 bases and J by 5 bases, with 18 bases between. The length of the CDR3 is 15 residues. Germline V gene lookup returns CDR1 MNHNY and CDR2 SVGAGI (reference sequence). CDR3 protein: CASSPVGQTVYGYTF. CDR3 bases: TGTGCCAGCAGTCCCGTCGGGCAAACCGTTTATGGCTACACCTTC.

The chain joins TRBV10-3 to TRBJ1-1; D unresolved. The length of the CDR3 is 12 residues. V was clipped by 3 bases and J by 11 bases, with 13 bases between them. Per germline, CDR1 ENHRY and CDR2 SYGVKD. The CDR3 protein is CAISDGTGVAFF. DNA of the CDR3: TGTGCCATCAGTGACGGCACTGGAGTGGCTTTCTTT.

V usage is TRBV24-1 and J usage is TRBJ2-1, with D uncertain. V lost 6 bases, J lost 7 bases, and 6 bases lay in between. The CDR3 consists of 11 residues. Germline V gene sequence: CDR1 KGHDR, CDR2 SFDVKD. The CDR3, as DNA: TGTGCCACCAGTCAGTATAATGAGCAGTTCTTC. This sequence encodes CATSQYNEQFF.

Points on this clone: The sample holds other DNA sequences that translate to the same CDR3. V usage is TRBV4-3 and J usage is TRBJ1-2; a weak D match, TRBD1 (6 bases). Trimming stripped 0 bases from V and 2 bases from J, with 7 bases between. Looked up from germline, CDR1 is LGHNA and CDR2 is YSLEER. The length of the CDR3 is 14 residues. For the CDR3, the DNA is TGCGCCAGCAGCCAAGACAGGGGAAACTATGGCTACACCTTC. The encoded protein is CASSQDRGNYGYTF.

The chain combines TRBV6-5 with TRBJ2-2; a weak D match, TRBD1 (6 bases). V gave up 5 bases and J gave up 1 base, with 11 bases separating them. Germline V gene data show CDR1 as MNHEY and CDR2 as SVGAGI. The CDR3 is made up of 15 amino acids. The CDR3 nucleotides read TGTGCCAGCAGTATGGGACAAGGGAACACCGGGGAGCTGTTTTTT. This sequence encodes CASSMGQGNTGELFF.

The genes are TRBV19 and TRBJ1-4, with 12 bases matching TRBD1. Germline V CDR1 and CDR2: LNHDA, SQIVND (reference sequence). CDR3 length: 14 residues. The ends lost 5 bases at V and 7 bases at J; junction bases unmatched: 2. CDR3: CASSLGQGAEKLFF. The CDR3 DNA is TGTGCCAGTAGTTTGGGACAGGGGGCTGAAAAACTGTTTTTT. Drawing the rest from reference TRBV19 and TRBJ1-4, the complete variable domain is DGGITQSPKYLFRKEGQNVTLSCEQNLNHDAMYWYRQDPGQGLRLIYYSQIVNDFQKGDIAEGYSVSREKKESFPLTVTSAQKNPTAFYLCASSLGQGAEKLFFGSGTQLSVL.

V is TRBV11-2 and J is TRBJ1-5; 8 bases line up with TRBD1. CDR3 length equals 15 residues. Germline trimming cut 4 bases from V and 5 bases from J; bases unmatched to any gene: 7. Germline CDR1 is SGHAT and CDR2 is FQNNGV. CDR3: CASSSGTGEYQPQHF. The CDR3 DNA reads TGTGCCAGCAGCTCCGGGACAGGAGAATATCAGCCCCAGCATTTT.

The chain uses TRBV6-5 and TRBJ1-2, with D possibly TRBD1 on 5 matching bases. The CDR3 runs 16 residues. Per germline, CDR1 MNHEY and CDR2 SVGAGI. V shed 0 bases and J shed 0 bases, with 11 bases lying between them. CDR3 residues: CASSYSGREANYGYTF. CDR3 nucleotides: TGTGCCAGCAGTTACTCTGGCAGGGAAGCTAACTATGGCTACACCTTC.

V gene TRBV7-9 combines with J gene TRBJ2-1, with D perhaps matching TRBD1 or TRBD2 (5 bases each). The CDR3 extends over 15 amino acids. The germline V gene has CDR1 SEHNR and CDR2 FQNEAQ (reference sequence). V was clipped by 4 bases and J by 8 bases, with 18 bases between them. CDR3 sequence: CASSSQSSGTYEQFF. For the CDR3, the DNA is TGTGCCAGCAGCTCCCAGTCAAGTGGGACGTATGAGCAGTTCTTC.

The chain has TRBV5-1 and TRBJ1-2; D is undetermined. CDR1 and CDR2 from the germline V gene are SGHRS and YFSETQ. V gave up 1 base and J gave up 2 bases, with 15 bases separating them. There are 16 residues in the CDR3. The CDR3 nucleotides are TGCGCCAGCAGCTTGTCACCTGGACTGAGCAACTATGGCTACACCTTC. Its protein is CASSLSPGLSNYGYTF.

This clone occurred once. The rearrangement joins TRBV6-4 to TRBJ1-6; D uncertain. Per germline, CDR1 MRHNA and CDR2 SNTAGT. V was pared by 7 bases and J by 7 bases, with 5 bases between. There are 11 residues in the CDR3. CDR3 sequence: CASTLNSPLHF. Written as DNA, the CDR3 is TGTGCCAGCACCTTAAATTCACCCCTCCACTTT.